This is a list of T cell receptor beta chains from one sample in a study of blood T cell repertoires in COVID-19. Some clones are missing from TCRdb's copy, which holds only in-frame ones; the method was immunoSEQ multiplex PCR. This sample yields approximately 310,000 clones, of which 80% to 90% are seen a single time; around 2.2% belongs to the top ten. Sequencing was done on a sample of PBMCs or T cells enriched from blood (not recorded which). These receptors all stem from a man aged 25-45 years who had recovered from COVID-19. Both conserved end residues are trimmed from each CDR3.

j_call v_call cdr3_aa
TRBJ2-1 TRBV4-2 ASSPGLDNEQF
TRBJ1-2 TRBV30 AWSVRGVEGGYT
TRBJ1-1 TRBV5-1 ASSLAGRAGGNTEAF
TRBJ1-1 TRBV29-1 SVVGRTGPIYEVAEAF
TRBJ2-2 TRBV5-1 ASSDDRVGSGELF
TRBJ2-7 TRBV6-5 ASSKTVGGSYEQY
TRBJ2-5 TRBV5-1 ASSRTSDRETQY
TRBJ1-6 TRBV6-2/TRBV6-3 ASSSSGDRNSPLH
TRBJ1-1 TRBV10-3 AISGQGTTEAF
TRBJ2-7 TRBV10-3 AISGVMTGASYEQY
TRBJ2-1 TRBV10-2 ASTSVDEQF
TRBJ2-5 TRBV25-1 ASSEYGAAGETQY
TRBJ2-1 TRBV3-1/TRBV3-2 ASSRWTGGDYNEQF
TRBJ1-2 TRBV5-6 ASSLGRPLRQNYGYT
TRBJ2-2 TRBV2 ASSEQRNTGELF
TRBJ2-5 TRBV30 AWSVSGETQY
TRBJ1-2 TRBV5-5 ASSLAQGAGGYT
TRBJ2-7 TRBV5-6 ASSLFRTSFGQY
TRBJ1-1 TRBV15 ATRRDPGVNTEAF
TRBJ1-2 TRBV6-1 ASSDVQGEGYGYT
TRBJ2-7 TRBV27 ASSPLGQGGYEQY
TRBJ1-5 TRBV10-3 ATRTGNQPQH
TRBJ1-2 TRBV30 AWSVLVARGGYT
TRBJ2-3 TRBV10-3 AIRESEVDTQY
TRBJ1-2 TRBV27 ASSLINPWQGGNYGYT
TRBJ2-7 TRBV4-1 ASSQDYDSLSYEQY
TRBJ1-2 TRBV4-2 ASSQQTTGGYGYT
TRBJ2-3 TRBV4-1 ASSGRGLAGGPGRTDTQY
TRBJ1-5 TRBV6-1 ASSEDGLSNQPQH
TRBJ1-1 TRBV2 ASSVTNTEAF
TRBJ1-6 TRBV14 ASSQFQSRGSSYNSPLH
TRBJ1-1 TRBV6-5 ASSQRVQGRAF
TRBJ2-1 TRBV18 ASSPTSGGAYNEQF
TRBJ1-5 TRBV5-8 ASSLAVDEVQPQH
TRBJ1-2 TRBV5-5 ASSEGQGIGANYGYT
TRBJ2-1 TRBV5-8 ASSGVGGFDNEQF
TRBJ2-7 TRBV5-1 ASSSGTDYSYEQY
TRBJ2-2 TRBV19 ASRDQGASNTGELF
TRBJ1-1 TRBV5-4 ASSLQGVLVGTEAF
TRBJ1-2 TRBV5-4 ASSPDSNYGYT